This TCR beta chain stems from a study of blood T cells in healthy people across ages. The CDR3 loop spans 15 amino acids. Points on this clonotype: A read error may produce the germline difference seen at one junction end.

A J-beta primer mix and a sample-barcoded 5' primer were used in a second PCR of roughly 6 to 11 cycles. From the 5' RACE reads, TCRdb called clonotypes with MiXCR, one entry per CDR3 protein. The table shows 850,000 or so distinct CDR3 sequences, with 29% occurring only once. The material sequenced was blood. The V and J genes are TRBV12-3 or TRBV12-4 and TRBJ2-3; 12 bases are a match to TRBD2. The sequence came from a woman older than 75 in good health. DNA of the CDR3: TGTGCCAGCAACCTAGCGGGGGGGAGCACAGATGCGCAGTATTTT. It yields the protein CASNLAGGSTDAQYF.